This T cell receptor beta chain was obtained from a study of T-cell memory formation after mild COVID-19. Study-wide findings and caveats: Clones that contracted clustered mainly in CM and EM if CD4+ and in EMRA if CD8+. Cross-reactive memory appears to have joined, as suggested by some responding clones showing up in pre-infection memory.

As to this clonotype: The antigen is undetermined.

TCRdb called the 5' RACE reads again in MiXCR, with one record for every CDR3 protein. The sample has about 470,000 distinct CDR3 sequences; about 18% are singletons. This CDR3 is built from 12 residues. With 8 bases removed from V and 0 bases from J, the gap between germline ends came to 6 bases. CDR1 is ENHRY and CDR2 is SYGVKD in the germline V gene. This chain links TRBV10-3 with TRBJ2-3; the D is unclear. This clonotype was obtained from an adult woman who had mild COVID-19 (a few samples of this study predate the infection). Cell type and time point are not known. Sequenced: PBMCs or a T cell subset sorted from them (not recorded which). As DNA, the CDR3 is TGTGCCATCGGAGCTAGCACAGATACGCAGTATTTT. Its protein product is CAIGASTDTQYF.